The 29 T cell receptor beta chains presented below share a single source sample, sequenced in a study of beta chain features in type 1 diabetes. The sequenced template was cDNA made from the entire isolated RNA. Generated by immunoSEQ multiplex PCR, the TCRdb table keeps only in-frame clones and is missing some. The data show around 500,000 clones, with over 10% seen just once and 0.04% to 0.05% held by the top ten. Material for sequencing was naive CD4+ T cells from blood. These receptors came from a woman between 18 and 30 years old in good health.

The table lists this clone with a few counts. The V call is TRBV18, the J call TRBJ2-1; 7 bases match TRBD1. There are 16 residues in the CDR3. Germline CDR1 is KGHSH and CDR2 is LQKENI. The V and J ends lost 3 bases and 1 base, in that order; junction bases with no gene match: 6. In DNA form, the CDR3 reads TGTGCCAGCTCACCGGGGACAGCAACTTCCTACAATGAGCAGTTCTTC. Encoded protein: CASSPGTATSYNEQFF.

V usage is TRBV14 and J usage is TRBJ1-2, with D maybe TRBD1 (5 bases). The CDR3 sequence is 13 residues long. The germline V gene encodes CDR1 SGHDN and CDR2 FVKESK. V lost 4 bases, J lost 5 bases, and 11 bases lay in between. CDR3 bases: TGTGCCAGCAGCCGTAGGGGCTTATATGGCTACACCTTC. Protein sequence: CASSRRGLYGYTF.

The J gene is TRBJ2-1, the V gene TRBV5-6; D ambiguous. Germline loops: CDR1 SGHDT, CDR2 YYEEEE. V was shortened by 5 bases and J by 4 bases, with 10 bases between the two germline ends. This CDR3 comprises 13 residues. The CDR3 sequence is CASRGYEYNEQFF. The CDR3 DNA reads TGTGCCAGCAGGGGTTATGAATACAATGAGCAGTTCTTC.

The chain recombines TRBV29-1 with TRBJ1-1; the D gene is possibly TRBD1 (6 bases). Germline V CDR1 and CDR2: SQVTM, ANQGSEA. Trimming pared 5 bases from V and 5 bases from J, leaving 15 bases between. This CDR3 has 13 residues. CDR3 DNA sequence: TGCAGCGTTTTCAGGGGTGTCTTTACTGAAGCTTTCTTT. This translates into CSVFRGVFTEAFF.

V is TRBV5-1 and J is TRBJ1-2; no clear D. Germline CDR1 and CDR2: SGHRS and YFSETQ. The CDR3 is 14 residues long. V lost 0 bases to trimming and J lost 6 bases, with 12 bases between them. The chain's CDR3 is CASSLGLMADGYTF. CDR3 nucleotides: TGCGCCAGCAGCTTGGGCTTAATGGCGGATGGCTACACCTTC.

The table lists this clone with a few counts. DNA for the CDR3: TGTGCCACCAGCAGAGACCCGGGTGGCAATCAGCCCCAGCATTTT. Protein product: CATSRDPGGNQPQHF. The rearrangement joins TRBV15 to TRBJ1-5, with D hard to call. V dropped 0 bases and J dropped 2 bases, with 8 bases sitting between them. Germline V CDR1 and CDR2: LNHNV, YYDKDF (reference sequence). This CDR3 is built from 15 residues.

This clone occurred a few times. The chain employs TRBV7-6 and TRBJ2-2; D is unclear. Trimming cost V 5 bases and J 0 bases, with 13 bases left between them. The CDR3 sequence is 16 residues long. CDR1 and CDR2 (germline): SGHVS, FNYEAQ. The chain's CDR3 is CASSQLYSTNTGELFF. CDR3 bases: TGTGCCAGCAGCCAGTTATACTCCACGAACACCGGGGAGCTGTTTTTT.

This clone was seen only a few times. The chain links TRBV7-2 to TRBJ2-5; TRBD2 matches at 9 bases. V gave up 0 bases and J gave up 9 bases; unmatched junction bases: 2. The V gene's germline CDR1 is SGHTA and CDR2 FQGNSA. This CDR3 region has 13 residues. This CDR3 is CASSLAGGRAQYF. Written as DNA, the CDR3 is TGTGCCAGCAGCTTAGCGGGCGGGAGGGCCCAGTACTTC.

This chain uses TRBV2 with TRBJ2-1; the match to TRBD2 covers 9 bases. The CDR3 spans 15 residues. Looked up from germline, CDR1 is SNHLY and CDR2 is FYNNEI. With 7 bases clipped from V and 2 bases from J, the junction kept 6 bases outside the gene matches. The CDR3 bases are TGTGCCAGCAATTTACTAGCGGGCACCTACAATGAGCAGTTCTTC. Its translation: CASNLLAGTYNEQFF.

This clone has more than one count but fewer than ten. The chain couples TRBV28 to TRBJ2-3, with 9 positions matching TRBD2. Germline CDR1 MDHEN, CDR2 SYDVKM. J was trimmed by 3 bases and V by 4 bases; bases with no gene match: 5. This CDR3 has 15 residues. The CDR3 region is CASSSAGGLTDTQYF. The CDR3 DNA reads TGTGCCAGCAGTTCCGCGGGGGGGCTGACAGATACGCAGTATTTT.

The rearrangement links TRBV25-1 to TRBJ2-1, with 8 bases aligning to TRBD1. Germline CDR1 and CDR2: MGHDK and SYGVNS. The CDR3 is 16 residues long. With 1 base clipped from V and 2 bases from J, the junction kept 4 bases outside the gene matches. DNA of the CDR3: TGTGCCAGCAGTGAATCCGGGACAGGAGCCTACAATGAGCAGTTCTTC. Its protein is CASSESGTGAYNEQFF.

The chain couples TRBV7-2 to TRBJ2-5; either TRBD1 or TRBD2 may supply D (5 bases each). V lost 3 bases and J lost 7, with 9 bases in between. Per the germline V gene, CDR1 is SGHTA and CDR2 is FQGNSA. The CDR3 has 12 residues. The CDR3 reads CASSFRAGTQYF. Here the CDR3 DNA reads TGTGCCAGCAGCTTCAGGGCGGGGACCCAGTACTTC.

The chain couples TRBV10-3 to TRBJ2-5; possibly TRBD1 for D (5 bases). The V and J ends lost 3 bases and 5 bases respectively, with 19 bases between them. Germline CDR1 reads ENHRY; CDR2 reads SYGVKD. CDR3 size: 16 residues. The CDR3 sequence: CAISDPGWRRRETQYF. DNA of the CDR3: TGTGCCATCAGTGATCCAGGGTGGCGGCGGCGGGAGACCCAGTACTTC.

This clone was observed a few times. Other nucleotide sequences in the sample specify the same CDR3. The CDR3 DNA reads TGTGCCAGCAGTTTATCAGGGGGCAATGAGCAGTTCTTC. Translating it yields CASSLSGGNEQFF. This chain connects TRBV27 to TRBJ2-1, with D tentatively TRBD1 (6 bases). Germline assignment: CDR1 MNHEY and CDR2 SMNVEV (reference sequence). The CDR3 consists of 13 residues. V was cut by 0 bases and J by 6 bases, with 6 bases left in between.

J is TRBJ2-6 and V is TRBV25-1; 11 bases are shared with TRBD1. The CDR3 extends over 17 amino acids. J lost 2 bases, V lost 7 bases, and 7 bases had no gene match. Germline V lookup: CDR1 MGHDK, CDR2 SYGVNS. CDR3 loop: CASTPDRGRAGANVLTF. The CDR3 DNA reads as TGTGCCAGCACCCCGGACAGGGGGCGGGCTGGGGCCAACGTCCTGACTTTC.

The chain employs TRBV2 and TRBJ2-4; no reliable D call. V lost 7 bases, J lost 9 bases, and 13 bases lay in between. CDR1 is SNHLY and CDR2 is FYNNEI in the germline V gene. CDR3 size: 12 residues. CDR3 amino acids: CASNNLVGIQYF. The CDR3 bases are TGTGCCAGCAATAACCTGGTCGGCATTCAGTACTTC.

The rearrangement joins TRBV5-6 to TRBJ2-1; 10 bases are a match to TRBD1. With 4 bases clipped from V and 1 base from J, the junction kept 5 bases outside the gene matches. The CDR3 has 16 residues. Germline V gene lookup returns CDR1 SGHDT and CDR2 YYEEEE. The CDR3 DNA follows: TGTGCCAGCAGCACCCGGGGACAGGGGTCCTACAATGAGCAGTTCTTC. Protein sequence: CASSTRGQGSYNEQFF.

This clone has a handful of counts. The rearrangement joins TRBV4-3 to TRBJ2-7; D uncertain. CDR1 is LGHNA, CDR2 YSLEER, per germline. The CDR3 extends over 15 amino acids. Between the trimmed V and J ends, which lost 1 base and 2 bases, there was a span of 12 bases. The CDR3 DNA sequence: TGCGCCAGCAGCCAAGTTTATGGGGTCCCCTACGAGCAGTACTTC. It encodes CASSQVYGVPYEQYF.

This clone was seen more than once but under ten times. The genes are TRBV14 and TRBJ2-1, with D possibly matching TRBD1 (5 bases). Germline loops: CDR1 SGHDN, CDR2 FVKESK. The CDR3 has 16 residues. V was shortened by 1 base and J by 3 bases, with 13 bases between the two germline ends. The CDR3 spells CASSQVLGAGYNEQFF. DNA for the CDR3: TGTGCCAGCAGCCAAGTATTAGGGGCCGGCTACAATGAGCAGTTCTTC.

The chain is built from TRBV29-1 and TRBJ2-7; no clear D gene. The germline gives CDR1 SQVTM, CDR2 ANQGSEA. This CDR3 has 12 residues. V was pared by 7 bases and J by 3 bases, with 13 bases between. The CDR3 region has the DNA TGCAGCGCCACTCAAGGTGACTACGAGCAGTACTTC. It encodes CSATQGDYEQYF.

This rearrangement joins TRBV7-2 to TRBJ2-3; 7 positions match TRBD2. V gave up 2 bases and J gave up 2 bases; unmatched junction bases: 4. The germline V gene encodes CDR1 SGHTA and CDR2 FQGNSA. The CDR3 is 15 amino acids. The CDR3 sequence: CASSLYAGVTDTQYF. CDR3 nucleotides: TGTGCCAGCAGCTTATATGCGGGAGTCACAGATACGCAGTATTTT.

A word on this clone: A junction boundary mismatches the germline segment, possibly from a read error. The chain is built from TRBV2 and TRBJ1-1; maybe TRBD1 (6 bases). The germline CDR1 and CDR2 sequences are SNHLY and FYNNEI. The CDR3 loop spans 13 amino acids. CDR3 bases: TGTGCCGGCAGGACAGAGATGAACACTGAAGCTTTCTTT. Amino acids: CAGRTEMNTEAFF.

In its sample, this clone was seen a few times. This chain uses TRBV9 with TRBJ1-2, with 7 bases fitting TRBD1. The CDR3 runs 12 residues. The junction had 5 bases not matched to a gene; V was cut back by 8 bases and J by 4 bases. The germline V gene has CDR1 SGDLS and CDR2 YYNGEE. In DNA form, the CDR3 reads TGTGCCAGTACCCGACAGGGCTATGGCTACACCTTC. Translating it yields CASTRQGYGYTF.

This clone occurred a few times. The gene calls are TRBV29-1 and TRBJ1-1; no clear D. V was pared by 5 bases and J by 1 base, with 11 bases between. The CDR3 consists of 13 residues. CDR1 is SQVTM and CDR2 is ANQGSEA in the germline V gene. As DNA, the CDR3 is TGCAGCGTTAAAGCCCGGAAGAACACTGAAGCTTTCTTT. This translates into CSVKARKNTEAFF. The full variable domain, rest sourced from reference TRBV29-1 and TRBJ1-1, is SAVISQKPSRDICQRGTSLTIQCQVDSQVTMMFWYRQQPGQSLTLIATANQGSEATYESGFVIDKFPISRPNLTFSTLTVSNMSPEDSSIYLCSVKARKNTEAFFGQGTRLTVV.

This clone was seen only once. The CDR3 loop is CASSGPQISYEQYV. CDR3 sequence (DNA): TGTGCCAGCAGTGGGCCCCAGATCTCCTACGAGCAGTACGTC. V usage is TRBV6-4 and J usage is TRBJ2-7; no firm D call. The CDR3 sequence is 14 residues long. Germline assignment: CDR1 MRHNA and CDR2 SNTAGT. V lost 4 bases, J lost 0 bases, and 10 bases lay in between.

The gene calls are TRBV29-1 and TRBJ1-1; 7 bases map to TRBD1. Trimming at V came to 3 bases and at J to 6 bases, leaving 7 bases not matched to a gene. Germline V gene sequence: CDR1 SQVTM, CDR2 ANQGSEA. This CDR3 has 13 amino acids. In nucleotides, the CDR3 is TGCAGCGTTGATTGGACAGGAGGGGCTGAAGCTTTCTTT. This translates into CSVDWTGGAEAFF. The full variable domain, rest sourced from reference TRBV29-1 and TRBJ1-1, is SAVISQKPSRDICQRGTSLTIQCQVDSQVTMMFWYRQQPGQSLTLIATANQGSEATYESGFVIDKFPISRPNLTFSTLTVSNMSPEDSSIYLCSVDWTGGAEAFFGQGTRLTVV.

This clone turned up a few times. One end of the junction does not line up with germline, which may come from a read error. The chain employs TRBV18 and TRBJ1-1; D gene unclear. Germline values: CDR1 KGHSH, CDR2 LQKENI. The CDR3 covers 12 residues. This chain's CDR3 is CASTPLNTEAFF. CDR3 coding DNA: TGTGCCAGCACACCGTTGAACACTGAAGCTTTCTTT.

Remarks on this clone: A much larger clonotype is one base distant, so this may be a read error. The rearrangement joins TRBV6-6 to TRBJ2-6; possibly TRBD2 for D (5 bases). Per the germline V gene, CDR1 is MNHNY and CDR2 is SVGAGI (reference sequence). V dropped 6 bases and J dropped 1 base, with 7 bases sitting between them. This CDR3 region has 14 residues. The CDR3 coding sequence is TGTGCCAGCAGCCGAGGGTCTGGGGCCAACGTCCTGACTTTC. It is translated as CASSRGSGANVLTF.

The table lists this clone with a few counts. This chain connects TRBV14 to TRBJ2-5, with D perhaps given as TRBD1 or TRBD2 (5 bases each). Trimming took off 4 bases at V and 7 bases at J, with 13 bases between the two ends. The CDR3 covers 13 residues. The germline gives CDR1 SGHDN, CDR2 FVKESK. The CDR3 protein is CASSRDAFGTQYF. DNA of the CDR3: TGTGCCAGCAGCCGGGACGCCTTCGGGACCCAGTACTTC.